The clone carrying this T cell receptor (beta chain) was found many times. Using its own MiXCR run on the 5' RACE reads, TCRdb lists one record per CDR3 protein. Altogether about 25,000 distinct CDR3 sequences are present, around 3.3% being singletons, with the ten largest covering approximately 0.89%. Germline CDR1 and CDR2: SGHTA and FQGNSA. Losses at the gene ends were 0 bases for V and 2 bases for J; bases not matched to a gene: 2. The CDR3 contains 16 residues. The entry originates in a study of T cells after yellow fever vaccination. Broader study findings: Almost all vaccine-responding clonotypes escaped detection in sorted memory subsets on day 0.

The chain recombines TRBV7-2 with TRBJ2-3, with 10 nucleotides matching TRBD1. The material sequenced was PBMCs, either bulk or a sorted T-cell subset (CD4+, CD8+, memory, or dextramer-sorted; not recorded which), taken around 45 days after the first yellow fever vaccination. The sequence derives from a man aged 18 to 30 who received the YFV17D yellow fever vaccine. For the CDR3, the DNA is TGTGCCAGCAGCTTAGCGGACAGGGGGATCACAGATACGCAGTATTTT. Amino acid sequence: CASSLADRGITDTQYF.